Sequencing of this T cell receptor (beta chain) was carried out in a study of siplizumab effects on memory and regulatory T cells (dated by TCRdb to between 2018 and 2021). Notes on the research overall: The effect of the anti-CD2 antibody siplizumab on alloreactive T-cell subsets was examined in allogeneic mixed lymphocyte reactions constructed from human PBMCs.

Turning to this clone: Its antigen is currently not known. Base-call qualities are not available, and no considerably larger clone is one nucleotide away.

Study-wide conclusions, independent of this receptor: Whether proliferating Tregs from siplizumab cultures were suppressive was not functionally confirmed. About 80-96% of proliferating CD4+ or CD8+ clones could not be given a naive or memory phenotype. Siplizumab significantly reduced the cumulative frequency of alloreactive sequences traceable to unstimulated CD4+ memory T cells. Sequences below about 10^-5 frequency were poorly captured, so only a minor fraction of alloreactive clones could be mapped to unstimulated subsets. Unstimulated naive T cells appeared to be more diverse than memory T cells, and naive cells seemed to make a substantial contribution to the alloresponse. In reactions with siplizumab, an average of about 69% of mappable alloreactive CD4+ clones were Treg-derived, compared with roughly 30% in control reactions.

The germline V gene supplies CDR1 SGHAT and CDR2 FQNNGV. From the cysteine through the phenylalanine, the CDR3 covers 13 amino acids. The sequence is cut down to CDR3 DNA, 39 bases in frame from base 1. V is clipped by 3 bases and J by 8 bases, and the sequence between their germline boundaries is 13 bases long. In a few donor pairs, further sequencing was done on unstimulated CD8+ naive, CD4+ memory, CD8+ TEMRA, CD4+ naive and CD8+ effector memory subsets. Sorted unstimulated T cells and proliferating T cells recovered from mixed lymphocyte reactions underwent TCRbeta CDR3 sequencing. Fresh whole blood from under 13 HLA-typed healthy donors was used as the source from which PBMCs were isolated. Library generation was performed with the immunoSEQ multiplex PCR assay. Roughly 10^5 TCR templates per sample were assayed on the deep sequencing platform. Genomic DNA extracted from sorted T cells was used for TCRbeta CDR3 sequencing. In the original analysis: Clonal analysis of TCRbeta CDR3 data was done in the R programming language. Unstimulated samples were compared with post-reaction CFSE-low samples to define alloreactive CD4+ and CD8+ clones. By matching sequences to the repertoires of sorted unstimulated Treg and non-Treg cells, each alloreactive CD4+ clone was assigned a regulatory or non-regulatory origin. Entries here come from immuneACCESS through TCRdb and include only in-frame sequences with V and J called. Some clones fail to appear in such tables; in the studies checked, an unresolved V gene covers under half of the shortfall, and the cause of the remainder is unknown. The V and J calls and the clone size are those of that table, but D and trimming were determined from the DNA. For this sample there are just over 60,000 clones; 70% to 85% appear just once. The ten top clones hold approximately 0.4% of the sample.

The sequence came from a human donor in good health. The rearrangement joined TRBV11-2 to TRBJ1-2, with the identity of the D gene unclear. The material sequenced was memory CD4+ T cells sorted from blood. The cell subset or site label for this specimen denotes: unstimulated CD4+ memory T cells. The CDR3 has the sequence CASSFDGFLGYTF. The DNA is as follows: TGTGCCAGCAGCTTTGACGGGTTTCTGGGCTACACCTTC.